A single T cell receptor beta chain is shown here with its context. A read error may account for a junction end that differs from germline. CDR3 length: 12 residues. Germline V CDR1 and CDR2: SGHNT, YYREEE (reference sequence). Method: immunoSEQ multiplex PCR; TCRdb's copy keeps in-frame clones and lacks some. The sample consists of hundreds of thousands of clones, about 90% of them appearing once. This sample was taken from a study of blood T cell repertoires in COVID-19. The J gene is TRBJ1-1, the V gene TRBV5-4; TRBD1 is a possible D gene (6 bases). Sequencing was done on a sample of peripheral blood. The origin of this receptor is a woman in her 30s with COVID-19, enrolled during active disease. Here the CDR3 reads CASSKSDRRPIF. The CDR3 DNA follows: TGTGCCAGCAGTAAATCTGACAGGCGCCCTATCTTT.